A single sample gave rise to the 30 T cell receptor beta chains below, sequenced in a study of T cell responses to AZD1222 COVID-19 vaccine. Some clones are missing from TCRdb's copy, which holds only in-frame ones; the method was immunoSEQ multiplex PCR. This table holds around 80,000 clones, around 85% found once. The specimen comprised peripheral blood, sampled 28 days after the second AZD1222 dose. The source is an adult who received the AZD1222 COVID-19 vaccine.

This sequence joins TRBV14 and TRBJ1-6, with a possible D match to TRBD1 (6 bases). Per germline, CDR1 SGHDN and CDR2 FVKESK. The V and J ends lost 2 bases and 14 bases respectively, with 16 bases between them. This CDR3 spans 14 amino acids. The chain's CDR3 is CASSQRGPRGALHF. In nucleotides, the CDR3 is TGTGCCAGCAGCCAACGGGGGCCTCGCGGGGCCCTCCACTTT.

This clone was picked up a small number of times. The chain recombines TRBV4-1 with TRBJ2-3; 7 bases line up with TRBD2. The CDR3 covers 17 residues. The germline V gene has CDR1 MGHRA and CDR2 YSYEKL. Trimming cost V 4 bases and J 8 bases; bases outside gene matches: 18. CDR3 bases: TGCGCCAGCAGCCCGGGCGGTCGGGGGGTCGGTAGGGGTACGCAGTATTTT. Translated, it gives CASSPGGRGVGRGTQYF.

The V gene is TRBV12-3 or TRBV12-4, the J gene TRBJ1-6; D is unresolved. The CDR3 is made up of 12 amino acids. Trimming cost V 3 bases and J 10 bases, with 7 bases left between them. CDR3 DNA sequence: TGTGCCAGCAGTTTTGTGAAATCACCCCTCCACTTT. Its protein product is CASSFVKSPLHF.

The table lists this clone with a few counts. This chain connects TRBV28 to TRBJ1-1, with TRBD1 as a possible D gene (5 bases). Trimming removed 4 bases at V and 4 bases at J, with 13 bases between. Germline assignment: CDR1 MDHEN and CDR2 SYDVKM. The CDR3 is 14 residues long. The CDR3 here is CASSSMAGSTEAFF. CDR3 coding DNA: TGTGCCAGCAGTTCCATGGCAGGGAGCACTGAAGCTTTCTTT.

The CDR3 bases are TGTGCCAGCAGTGATACGGGACAGGGCCCCCTTCGGCCCCAGCATTTT. This gives the protein CASSDTGQGPLRPQHF. The chain employs TRBV28 and TRBJ1-5; TRBD1 aligns across 9 bases. The CDR3 spans 16 residues. V trimming: 5 bases; J trimming: 9 bases; junction bases outside the gene matches: 14. Germline CDR1 and CDR2: MDHEN and SYDVKM.

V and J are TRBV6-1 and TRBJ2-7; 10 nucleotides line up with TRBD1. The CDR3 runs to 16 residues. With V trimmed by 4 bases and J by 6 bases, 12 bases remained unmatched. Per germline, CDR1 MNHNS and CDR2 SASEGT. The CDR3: CASSAGFGTGEGEQYF. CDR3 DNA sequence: TGTGCCAGCAGTGCGGGATTCGGGACAGGGGAGGGCGAGCAGTACTTC.

This CDR3 is CASSPQGMTNTEAFF. CDR3 sequence (DNA): TGTGCCAGCAGTCCCCAGGGTATGACGAACACTGAAGCTTTCTTT. This chain links TRBV6-5 with TRBJ1-1, with D possibly being TRBD1 (5 bases). Germline CDR1 MNHEY, CDR2 SVGAGI. This CDR3 contains 15 residues. With 5 bases removed from V and 1 base from J, the gap between germline ends came to 14 bases.

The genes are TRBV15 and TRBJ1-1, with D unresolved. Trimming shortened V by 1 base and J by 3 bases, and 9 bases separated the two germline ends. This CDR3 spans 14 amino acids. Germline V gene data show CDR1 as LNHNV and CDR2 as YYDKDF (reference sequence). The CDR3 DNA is TGTGCCACCAGCAGAGGCCCTAAACACACTGAAGCTTTCTTT. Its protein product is CATSRGPKHTEAFF. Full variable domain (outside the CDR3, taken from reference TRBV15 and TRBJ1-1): DAMVIQNPRYQVTQFGKPVTLSCSQTLNHNVMYWYQQKSSQAPKLLFHYYDKDFNNEADTPDNFQSRRPNTSFCFLDIRSPGLGDTAMYLCATSRGPKHTEAFFGQGTRLTVV.

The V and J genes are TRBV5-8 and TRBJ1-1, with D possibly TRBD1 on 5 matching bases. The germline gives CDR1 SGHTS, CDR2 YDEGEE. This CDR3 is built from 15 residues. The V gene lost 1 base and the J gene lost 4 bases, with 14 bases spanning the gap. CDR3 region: CASSLIAGRGTEAFF. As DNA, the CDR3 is TGTGCCAGCAGCTTGATTGCAGGGAGAGGCACTGAAGCTTTCTTT.

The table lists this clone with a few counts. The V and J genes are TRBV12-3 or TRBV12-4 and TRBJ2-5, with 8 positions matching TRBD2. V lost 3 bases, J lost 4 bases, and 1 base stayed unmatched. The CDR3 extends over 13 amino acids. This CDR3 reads CASSFGLAETQYF. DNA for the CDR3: TGTGCCAGCAGTTTTGGACTAGCAGAGACCCAGTACTTC.

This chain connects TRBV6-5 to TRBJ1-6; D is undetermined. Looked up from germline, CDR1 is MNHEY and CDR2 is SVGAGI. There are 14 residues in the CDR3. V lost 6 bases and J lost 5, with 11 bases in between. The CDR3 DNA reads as TGTGCCAGCAGGGTCTCCTACGATAATTCACCCCTCCACTTT. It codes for CASRVSYDNSPLHF.

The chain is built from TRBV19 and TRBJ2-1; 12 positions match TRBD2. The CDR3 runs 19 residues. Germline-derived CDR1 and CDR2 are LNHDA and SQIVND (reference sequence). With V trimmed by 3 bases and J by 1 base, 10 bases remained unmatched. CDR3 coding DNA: TGTGCCAGTAGTATCCCCGACCCGACTAGCGGGGGATCCTACAATGAGCAGTTCTTC. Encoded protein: CASSIPDPTSGGSYNEQFF. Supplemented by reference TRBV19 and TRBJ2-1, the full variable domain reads DGGITQSPKYLFRKEGQNVTLSCEQNLNHDAMYWYRQDPGQGLRLIYYSQIVNDFQKGDIAEGYSVSREKKESFPLTVTSAQKNPTAFYLCASSIPDPTSGGSYNEQFFGPGTRLTVL.

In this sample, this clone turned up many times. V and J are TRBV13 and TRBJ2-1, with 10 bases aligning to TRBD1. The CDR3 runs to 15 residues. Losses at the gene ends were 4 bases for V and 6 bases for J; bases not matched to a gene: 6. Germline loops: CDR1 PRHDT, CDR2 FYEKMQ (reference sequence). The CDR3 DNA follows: TGTGCCAGCAGCTCCCGGGACAGGGGCTCCAATGAGCAGTTCTTC. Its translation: CASSSRDRGSNEQFF.

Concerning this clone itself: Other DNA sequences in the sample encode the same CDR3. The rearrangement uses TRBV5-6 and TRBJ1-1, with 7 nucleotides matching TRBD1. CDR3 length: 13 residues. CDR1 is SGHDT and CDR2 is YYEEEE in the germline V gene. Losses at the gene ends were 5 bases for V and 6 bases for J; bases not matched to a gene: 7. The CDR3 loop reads CASRRQGVAEAFF. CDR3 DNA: TGTGCCAGCAGAAGACAGGGAGTCGCTGAAGCTTTCTTT.

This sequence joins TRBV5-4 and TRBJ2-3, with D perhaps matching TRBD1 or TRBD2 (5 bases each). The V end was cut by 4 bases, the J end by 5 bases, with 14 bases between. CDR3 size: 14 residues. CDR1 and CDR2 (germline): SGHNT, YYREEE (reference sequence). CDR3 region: CASSPGPALDTQYF. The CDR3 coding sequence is TGTGCCAGCAGCCCGGGACCCGCGTTAGATACGCAGTATTTT.

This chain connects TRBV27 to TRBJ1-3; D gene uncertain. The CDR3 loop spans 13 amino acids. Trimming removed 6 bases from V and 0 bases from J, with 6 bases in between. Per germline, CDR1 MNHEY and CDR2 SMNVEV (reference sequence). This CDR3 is CASSYNSGNTIYF. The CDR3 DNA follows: TGTGCCAGCAGCTACAACTCTGGAAACACCATATATTTT.

CDR3 nucleotide sequence: TGTGCCATCAGTGTTAGAACCTTAGCTCCTACCTACGAGCAGTACTTC. Protein product: CAISVRTLAPTYEQYF. This chain joins TRBV10-3 and TRBJ2-7; no reliable D call. The CDR3 is 16 residues long. In germline, CDR1 is ENHRY, CDR2 SYGVKD. The germline V and J ends were trimmed by 4 bases and 2 bases, with 18 bases remaining between them.

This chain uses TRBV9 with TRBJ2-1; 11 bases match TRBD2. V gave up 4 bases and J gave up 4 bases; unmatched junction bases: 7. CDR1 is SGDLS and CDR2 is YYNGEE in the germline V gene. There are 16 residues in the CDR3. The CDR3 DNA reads TGTGCCAGCAGCTTACGACTAGCGGGGCCGTACAATGAGCAGTTCTTC. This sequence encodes CASSLRLAGPYNEQFF.

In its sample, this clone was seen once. The CDR3 region has the DNA TGTGCCAGCAGGGAGGCCCTCAGCTCCTATAATTCACCCCTCCACTTT. Its protein is CASREALSSYNSPLHF. This chain connects TRBV27 to TRBJ1-6; D remains unclear. V was cut by 6 bases and J by 0 bases, with 12 bases left in between. Germline V gene lookup returns CDR1 MNHEY and CDR2 SMNVEV (reference sequence). The CDR3 spans 16 residues.

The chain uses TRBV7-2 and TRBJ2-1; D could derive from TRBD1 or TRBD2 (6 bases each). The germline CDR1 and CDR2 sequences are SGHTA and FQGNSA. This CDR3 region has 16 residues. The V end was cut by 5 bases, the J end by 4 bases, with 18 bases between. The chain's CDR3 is CASSPQVSGAYNEQFF. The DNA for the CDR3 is TGTGCCAGCAGCCCGCAGGTGTCGGGGGCTTACAATGAGCAGTTCTTC.

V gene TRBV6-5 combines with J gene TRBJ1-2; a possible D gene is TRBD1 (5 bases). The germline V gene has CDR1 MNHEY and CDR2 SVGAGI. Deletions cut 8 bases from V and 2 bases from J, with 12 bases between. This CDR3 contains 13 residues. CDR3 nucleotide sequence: TGTGCCAGCGCCCTGACAGTCAACTATGGCTACACCTTC. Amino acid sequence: CASALTVNYGYTF.

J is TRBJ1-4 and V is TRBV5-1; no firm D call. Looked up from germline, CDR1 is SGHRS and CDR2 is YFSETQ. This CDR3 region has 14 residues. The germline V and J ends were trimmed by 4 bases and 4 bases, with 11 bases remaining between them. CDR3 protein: CASSVQGSNEKLFF. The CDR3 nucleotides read TGCGCCAGCAGCGTACAAGGCAGTAATGAAAAACTGTTTTTT.

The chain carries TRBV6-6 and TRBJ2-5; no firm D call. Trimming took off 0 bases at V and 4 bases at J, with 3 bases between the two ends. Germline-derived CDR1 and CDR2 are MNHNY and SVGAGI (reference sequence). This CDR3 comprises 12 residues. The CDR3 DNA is TGTGCCAGCAGTTACTCGGTAGAGACCCAGTACTTC. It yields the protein CASSYSVETQYF.

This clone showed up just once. CDR3 nucleotide sequence: TGTGCCACTTCGGGGGCGATCTCTGGAAACACCATATATTTT. Translation: CATSGAISGNTIYF. The chain carries TRBV14 and TRBJ1-3; D may be TRBD1 (6 bases). The ends were cut back, 10 bases at V and 0 bases at J, with 13 bases in the middle. The length of the CDR3 is 14 residues. CDR1 is SGHDN, CDR2 FVKESK, per germline.

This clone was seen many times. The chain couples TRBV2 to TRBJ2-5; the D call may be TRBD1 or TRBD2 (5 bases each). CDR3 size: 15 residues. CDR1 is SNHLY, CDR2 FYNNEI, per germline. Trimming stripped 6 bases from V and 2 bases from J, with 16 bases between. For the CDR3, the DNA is TGTGCCAGCAGCGAACGGGACGAACCACAAGAGACCCAGTACTTC. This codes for CASSERDEPQETQYF.

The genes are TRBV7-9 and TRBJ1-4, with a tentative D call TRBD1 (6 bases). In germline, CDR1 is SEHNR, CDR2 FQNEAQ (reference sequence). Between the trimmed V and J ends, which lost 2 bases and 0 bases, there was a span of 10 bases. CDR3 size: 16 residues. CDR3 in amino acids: CASSLFGGPTNEKLFF. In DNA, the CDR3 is TGTGCCAGCAGCTTATTTGGGGGCCCAACTAATGAAAAACTGTTTTTT.

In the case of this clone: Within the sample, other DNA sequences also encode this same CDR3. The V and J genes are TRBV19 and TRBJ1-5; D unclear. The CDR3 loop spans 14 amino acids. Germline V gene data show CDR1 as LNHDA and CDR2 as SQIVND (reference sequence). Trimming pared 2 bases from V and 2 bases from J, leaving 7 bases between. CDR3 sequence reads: CASSIQGGNQPQHF. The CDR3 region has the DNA TGTGCCAGTAGTATACAAGGCGGCAATCAGCCCCAGCATTTT.

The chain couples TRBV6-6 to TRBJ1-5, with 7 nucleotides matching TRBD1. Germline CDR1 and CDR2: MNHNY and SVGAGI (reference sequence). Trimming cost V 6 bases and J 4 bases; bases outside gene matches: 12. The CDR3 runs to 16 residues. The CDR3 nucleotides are TGTGCCAGCAGAAGAGACACAGGGGAAGGAAATCAGCCCCAGCATTTT. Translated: CASRRDTGEGNQPQHF.

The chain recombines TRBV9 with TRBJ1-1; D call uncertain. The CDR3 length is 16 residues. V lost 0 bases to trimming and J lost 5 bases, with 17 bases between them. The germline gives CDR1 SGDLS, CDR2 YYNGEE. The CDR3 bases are TGTGCCAGCAGCGTAGATGTGGGCTTAGGTTTGACTGAAGCTTTCTTT. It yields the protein CASSVDVGLGLTEAFF.

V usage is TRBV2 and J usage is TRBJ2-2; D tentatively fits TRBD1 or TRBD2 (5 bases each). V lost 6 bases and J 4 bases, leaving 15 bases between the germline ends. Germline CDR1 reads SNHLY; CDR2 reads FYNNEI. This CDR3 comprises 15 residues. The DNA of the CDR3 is TGTGCCAGCAGATGGGACCTTCGTAGCACCGGGGAGCTGTTTTTT. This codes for CASRWDLRSTGELFF.